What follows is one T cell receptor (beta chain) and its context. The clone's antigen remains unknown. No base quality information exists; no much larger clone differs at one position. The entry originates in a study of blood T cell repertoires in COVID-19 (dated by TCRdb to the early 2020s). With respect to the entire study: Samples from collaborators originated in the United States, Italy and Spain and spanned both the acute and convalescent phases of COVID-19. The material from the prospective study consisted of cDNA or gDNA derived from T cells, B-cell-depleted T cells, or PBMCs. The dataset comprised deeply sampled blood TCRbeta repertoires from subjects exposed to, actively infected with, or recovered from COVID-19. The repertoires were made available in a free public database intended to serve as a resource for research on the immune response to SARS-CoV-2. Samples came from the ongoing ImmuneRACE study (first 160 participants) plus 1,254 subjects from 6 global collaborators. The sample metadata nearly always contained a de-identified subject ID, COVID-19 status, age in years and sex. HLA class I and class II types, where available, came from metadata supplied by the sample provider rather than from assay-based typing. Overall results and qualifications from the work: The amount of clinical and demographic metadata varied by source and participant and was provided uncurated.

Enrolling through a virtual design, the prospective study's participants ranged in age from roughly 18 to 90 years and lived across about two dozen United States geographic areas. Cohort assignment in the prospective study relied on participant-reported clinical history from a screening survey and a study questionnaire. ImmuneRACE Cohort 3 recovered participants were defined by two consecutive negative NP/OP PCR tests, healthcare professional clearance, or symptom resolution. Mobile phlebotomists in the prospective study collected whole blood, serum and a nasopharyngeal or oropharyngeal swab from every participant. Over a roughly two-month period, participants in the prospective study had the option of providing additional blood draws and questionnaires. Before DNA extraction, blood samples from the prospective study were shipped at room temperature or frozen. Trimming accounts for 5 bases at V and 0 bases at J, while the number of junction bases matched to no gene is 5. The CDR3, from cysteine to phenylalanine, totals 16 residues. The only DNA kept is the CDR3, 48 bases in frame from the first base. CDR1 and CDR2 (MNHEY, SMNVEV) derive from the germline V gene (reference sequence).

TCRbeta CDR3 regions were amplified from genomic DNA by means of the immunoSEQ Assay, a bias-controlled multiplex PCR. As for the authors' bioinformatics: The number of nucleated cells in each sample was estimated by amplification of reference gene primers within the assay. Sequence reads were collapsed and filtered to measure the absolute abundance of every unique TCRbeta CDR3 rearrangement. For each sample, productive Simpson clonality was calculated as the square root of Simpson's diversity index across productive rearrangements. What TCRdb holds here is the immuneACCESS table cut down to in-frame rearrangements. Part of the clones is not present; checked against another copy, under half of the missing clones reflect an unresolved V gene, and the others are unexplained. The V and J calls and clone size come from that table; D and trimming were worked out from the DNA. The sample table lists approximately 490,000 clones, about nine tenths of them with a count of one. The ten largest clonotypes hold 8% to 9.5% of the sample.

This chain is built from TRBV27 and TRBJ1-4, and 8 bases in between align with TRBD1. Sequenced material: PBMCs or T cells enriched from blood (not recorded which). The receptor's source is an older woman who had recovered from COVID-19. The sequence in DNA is TGTGCCAGCAGTGAGACAGGGGTAGCAACTAATGAAAAACTGTTTTTT. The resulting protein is CASSETGVATNEKLFF.